Below are 30 T cell receptor beta chains sequenced from a single sample in a study of tumour-infiltrating T cells in Burkitt lymphoma. Method: immunoSEQ multiplex PCR; TCRdb's copy keeps in-frame clones and lacks some. This table has 4,000 or so clones, roughly 17% appearing once. The sequencing input was tumor tissue. The receptors shown here come from a human donor with diffuse large B-cell lymphoma. Some clones in this sample may be carry-over from other donors' samples.

This clone was seen only a few times. V and J are TRBV7-3 and TRBJ2-1; a weak D match, TRBD2 (7 bases). Trimming shortened V by 5 bases and J by 2 bases, and 22 bases separated the two germline ends. Germline V lookup: CDR1 SGHTA, CDR2 FQGTGA. The CDR3 runs to 18 residues. CDR3 DNA: TGTGCCAGCAGCCCAACCCTTGTAGGAGGGGGGGCCTACAATGAGCAGTTCTTC. It encodes CASSPTLVGGGAYNEQFF.

The chain links TRBV28 to TRBJ2-3; a possible D gene is TRBD2 (6 bases). With 4 bases removed from V and 7 bases from J, the gap between germline ends came to 18 bases. This CDR3 has 15 amino acids. CDR1 is MDHEN, CDR2 SYDVKM, per germline. The CDR3 DNA is TGTGCCAGCAGTTGGCTCCAGCGGGTTCCAAATACGCAGTATTTT. This codes for CASSWLQRVPNTQYF.

This clone was found a few times. Here the CDR3 DNA reads TGTGCCAGCAAACATAACCGGGACAATAGGGAGACCCAGTACTTC. Translated, it gives CASKHNRDNRETQYF. The gene calls are TRBV6-5 and TRBJ2-5, with TRBD1 as a possible D gene (6 bases). Trimming cost V 7 bases and J 5 bases, with 20 bases left between them. The CDR3 loop spans 15 amino acids. The germline V gene encodes CDR1 MNHEY and CDR2 SVGAGI.

The chain has TRBV6-5 and TRBJ1-4, with D unclear. CDR1 MNHEY and CDR2 SVGAGI come from the germline V gene. Trimming took off 1 base at V and 5 bases at J, with 5 bases between the two ends. This CDR3 comprises 13 residues. CDR3: CASSYFPNEKLFF. The CDR3 nucleotides read TGTGCCAGCAGTTACTTCCCCAATGAAAAACTGTTTTTT.

A few counts support this clone. The rearrangement joins TRBV5-6 to TRBJ2-5, with 8 bases lining up with TRBD1. The length of the CDR3 is 14 residues. The germline CDR1 and CDR2 sequences are SGHDT and YYEEEE. Trimming at V came to 4 bases and at J to 6 bases, leaving 8 bases not matched to a gene. Here the CDR3 DNA reads TGTGCCAGCAGCGTGACAGGGGTTAGGAAGACCCAGTACTTC. Translation gives CASSVTGVRKTQYF.

The V and J genes are TRBV7-2 and TRBJ2-7, with unresolved D. This CDR3 contains 12 residues. CDR1 is SGHTA and CDR2 is FQGNSA in the germline V gene. Trimming took 4 bases from V and 2 from J, leaving 6 bases between them. The CDR3 nucleotides read TGTGCCAGCAGCTACCGTCCCTACGAGCAGTACTTC. It codes for CASSYRPYEQYF. Full variable domain (missing parts from reference TRBV7-2 and TRBJ2-7): GAGVSQSPSNKVTEKGKDVELRCDPISGHTALYWYRQSLGQGLEFLIYFQGNSAPDKSGLPSDRFSAERTGGSVSTLTIQRTQQEDSAVYLCASSYRPYEQYFGPGTRLTVT.

This chain uses TRBV18 with TRBJ2-4; possible D gene TRBD2, 5 bases. CDR1 KGHSH and CDR2 LQKENI come from the germline V gene. The length of the CDR3 is 14 residues. V was cut by 0 bases and J by 8 bases, with 11 bases left in between. The CDR3 sequence: CASSPPRGWDIQYF. The CDR3 nucleotides are TGTGCCAGCTCACCACCGAGAGGGTGGGACATTCAGTACTTC. Together with reference TRBV18 and TRBJ2-4, the CDR3 gives the full variable domain: NAGVMQNPRHLVRRRGQEARLRCSPMKGHSHVYWYRQLPEEGLKFMVYLQKENIIDESGMPKERFSAEFPKEGPSILRIQQVVRGDSAAYFCASSPPRGWDIQYFGAGTRLSVL.

V is TRBV10-3 and J is TRBJ2-5, with D possibly being TRBD1 (5 bases). From germline, CDR1 is ENHRY and CDR2 SYGVKD. This CDR3 has 12 residues. The ends were cut back, 6 bases at V and 5 bases at J, with 10 bases in the middle. DNA for the CDR3: TGTGCCATCAGGGACAATGGGGAGACCCAGTACTTC. Amino acid sequence: CAIRDNGETQYF.

This clone was counted a few times. J is TRBJ1-5 and V is TRBV4-2, with 11 bases that match TRBD1. Germline CDR1 LGHNA, CDR2 YNFKEQ. The CDR3 has 16 residues. The junction had 6 bases not matched to a gene; V was cut back by 4 bases and J by 4 bases. Written as DNA, the CDR3 is TGTGCCAGCAGCCCAAGGGACAGGGGGTCTAATCAGCCCCAGCATTTT. As protein: CASSPRDRGSNQPQHF.

This clone occurred once. The chain couples TRBV7-3 to TRBJ2-1; TRBD1 matches 7 bases. This CDR3 contains 15 residues. After removal of 5 bases from V and 7 bases from J, the junction contained 11 bases not matched to a gene. Germline CDR1 SGHTA, CDR2 FQGTGA. CDR3 region: CASSATGQSYNEQFF. The CDR3 region has the DNA TGTGCCAGCAGCGCTACGGGACAGTCTTATAATGAGCAGTTCTTC. The whole variable domain, remainder taken from reference TRBV7-3 and TRBJ2-1, is GAGVSQTPSNKVTEKGKYVELRCDPISGHTALYWYRQSLGQGPEFLIYFQGTGAADDSGLPNDRFFAVRPEGSVSTLKIQRTERGDSAVYLCASSATGQSYNEQFFGPGTRLTVL.

This clone has only a few counts. The gene calls are TRBV5-1 and TRBJ2-1; 8 bases match TRBD1. This CDR3 comprises 14 residues. Unmatched junction bases numbered 9, after V lost 4 bases and J lost 9 bases. Per the germline V gene, CDR1 is SGHRS and CDR2 is YFSETQ. The CDR3 protein is CASSGMTGVGEQFF. CDR3 bases: TGCGCCAGCAGCGGGATGACAGGGGTCGGTGAGCAGTTCTTC.

Concerning this clone: The junction shows a germline mismatch at one end, possibly a read error. This chain joins TRBV10-3 and TRBJ2-7; D not certain. CDR1 ENHRY and CDR2 SYGVKD come from the germline V gene. The CDR3 has 15 residues. The CDR3 coding sequence is TGTGCCAGCAGTTACTCGCTCGACCCCGGGCGCGAGCAGTACTTC. This gives the protein CASSYSLDPGREQYF.

The rearrangement joins TRBV28 to TRBJ2-3; a possible D gene is TRBD2 (5 bases). V shed 10 bases and J shed 7 bases, with 21 bases lying between them. CDR1 MDHEN and CDR2 SYDVKM come from the germline V gene. There are 14 residues in the CDR3. CDR3: CATTRASWAYTQYF. CDR3 DNA sequence: TGTGCCACCACGAGGGCTAGCTGGGCTTATACGCAGTATTTT. Complete variable domain (other parts from reference TRBV28 and TRBJ2-3): DVKVTQSSRYLVKRTGEKVFLECVQDMDHENMFWYRQDPGLGLRLIYFSYDVKMKEKGDIPEGYSVSREKKERFSLILESASTNQTSMYLCATTRASWAYTQYFGPGTRLTVL.

The gene calls are TRBV6-5 and TRBJ2-5, with TRBD2 identical over 13 bases. The J call is uncertain, as TRBJ2-7 better fits the DNA end. Germline-derived CDR1 and CDR2 are MNHEY and SVGAGI. The CDR3 loop spans 15 amino acids. The CDR3 loop is CASSYSGLAGDEQYF. The CDR3 DNA reads TGTGCCAGCAGTTACTCCGGACTAGCGGGAGACGAGCAGTACTTC.

This clone was detected only a few times. The gene calls are TRBV6-6 and TRBJ2-6; D is ambiguous. V lost 7 bases and J 4 bases, leaving 8 bases between the germline ends. The CDR3 runs 13 residues. Per germline, CDR1 MNHNY and CDR2 SVGAGI (reference sequence). The CDR3 region is CASIPAGANVLTF. The CDR3 DNA reads as TGTGCCAGCATTCCGGCCGGGGCCAACGTCCTGACTTTC.

This clone came up a few times. In nucleotides, the CDR3 is TGCGCCAGCGGACTAGCGGGGGGCTACGAGCAGTACTTC. Protein product: CASGLAGGYEQYF. The genes are TRBV4-3 and TRBJ2-7; 14 nucleotides match TRBD2. CDR3 length: 13 residues. Per the germline V gene, CDR1 is LGHNA and CDR2 is YSLEER. V lost 8 bases, J lost 3 bases, and 0 bases stayed unmatched.

This clone was observed a few times. The chain recombines TRBV14 with TRBJ2-5; unclear D gene. The V gene lost 1 base and the J gene lost 4 bases, with 7 bases spanning the gap. This CDR3 spans 13 amino acids. The germline V gene encodes CDR1 SGHDN and CDR2 FVKESK. In DNA form, the CDR3 reads TGTGCCAGCAGCCAAGGGGGTAGAGAGACCCAGTACTTC. Encoded protein: CASSQGGRETQYF.

This clone appeared a single time. The chain carries TRBV16 and TRBJ2-5; 7 bases are a match to TRBD1. Per germline, CDR1 KGHSY and CDR2 FQNENV. With V trimmed by 0 bases and J by 14 bases, 9 bases remained unmatched. This CDR3 is 13 amino acids long. CDR3: CASSQSQGPPYYF. The CDR3 bases are TGTGCCAGCAGCCAATCACAGGGGCCCCCGTATTACTTC.

In its sample, this clone was seen a few times. V is TRBV9 and J is TRBJ2-2; D gene uncertain. V was pared by 5 bases and J by 4 bases, with 6 bases between. Per the germline V gene, CDR1 is SGDLS and CDR2 is YYNGEE. This CDR3 has 12 amino acids. CDR3 region: CASSPFTGELFF. The DNA of the CDR3 is TGTGCCAGCAGTCCCTTCACCGGGGAGCTGTTTTTT.

The V and J genes are TRBV11-2 and TRBJ2-7, with 12 bases matching TRBD2. Germline lookup yields CDR1 SGHAT and CDR2 FQNNGV. V gave up 5 bases and J gave up 6 bases; unmatched junction bases: 8. This CDR3 has 15 amino acids. For the CDR3, the DNA is TGTGCCAGCAGCCCTCGGACTAGCGGGAATGTCGAGCAGTACTTC. Its protein is CASSPRTSGNVEQYF.

This clone was seen a few times. The junction and the germline gene differ at one end; a read error may be behind it. CDR3 region: CANSRGQTSRGYTF. The CDR3, as DNA: TGTGCCAACAGCCGCGGACAGACCTCTCGAGGCTACACCTTC. J is TRBJ1-2 and V is TRBV5-6; a possible D gene is TRBD1 (6 bases). The CDR3 consists of 14 residues. The germline V gene has CDR1 SGHDT and CDR2 YYEEEE.

V gene TRBV28 combines with J gene TRBJ1-2; D is undetermined. V shed 4 bases and J shed 3 bases, with 12 bases lying between them. Germline loops: CDR1 MDHEN, CDR2 SYDVKM. This CDR3 has 14 amino acids. The CDR3 sequence is CASSSGFVDYGYTF. In nucleotides, the CDR3 is TGTGCCAGCAGTTCCGGGTTTGTTGACTATGGCTACACCTTC.

The chain couples TRBV5-4 to TRBJ2-6; the match to TRBD2 covers 7 bases. Trimming cost V 6 bases and J 2 bases; bases outside gene matches: 11. CDR1 and CDR2 (germline): SGHNT, YYREEE (reference sequence). The CDR3 extends over 17 amino acids. CDR3 in amino acids: CASTPQMGGAGANVLTF. In DNA, the CDR3 is TGTGCCAGCACCCCACAAATGGGGGGGGCTGGGGCCAACGTCCTGACTTTC.

This clone appeared once. The chain uses TRBV9 and TRBJ1-1; D is unresolved. The germline gives CDR1 SGDLS, CDR2 YYNGEE. V was pared by 4 bases and J by 2 bases, with 12 bases between. The CDR3 length is 14 residues. The CDR3 DNA reads as TGTGCCAGCAGCAAACTAAAGGGTAACACTGAAGCTTTCTTT. It is translated as CASSKLKGNTEAFF.

This clone was counted between two and nine times. The chain is built from TRBV7-2 and TRBJ2-1, with TRBD2 identical over 9 bases. V was pared by 5 bases and J by 4 bases, with 6 bases of the junction left unmatched. The germline V gene has CDR1 SGHTA and CDR2 FQGNSA. This CDR3 is built from 15 residues. The CDR3 DNA is TGTGCCAGCAGCCCCGTGAGCGGGGGGTACAATGAGCAGTTCTTC. Translating gives CASSPVSGGYNEQFF.

V usage is TRBV7-9 and J usage is TRBJ2-6, with 7 bases aligning to TRBD1. Trimming took 4 bases from V and 4 from J; bases not matched to a gene: 10. Germline V lookup: CDR1 SEHNR, CDR2 FQNEAQ (reference sequence). This CDR3 spans 17 amino acids. The CDR3 protein is CASSSTGVPRGANVLTF. For the CDR3, the DNA is TGTGCCAGCAGCTCCACAGGGGTGCCCCGGGGGGCCAACGTCCTGACTTTC.

This clone was seen more than once but under ten times. The genes are TRBV7-9 and TRBJ1-2, with no clear D. Trimming removed 5 bases at V and 3 bases at J, with 4 bases between. The germline V gene has CDR1 SEHNR and CDR2 FQNEAQ (reference sequence). The CDR3 contains 11 residues. CDR3 DNA: TGTGCCAGCAGCGCGGACTATGGCTACACCTTC. Residues: CASSADYGYTF.

This clone was counted between two and nine times. J is TRBJ2-7 and V is TRBV10-2, with 10 bases that match TRBD1. The CDR3 has 14 residues. V shed 8 bases and J 6 bases; nucleotides not matched to a gene: 10. From germline, CDR1 is WSHSY and CDR2 SAAADI. DNA of the CDR3: TGCGCCAGCCGGCCGGGACAGGGGCTCTCCGAGCAGTACTTC. It specifies CASRPGQGLSEQYF.

There are a few counts of this clone. This chain links TRBV9 with TRBJ1-5; 8 nucleotides line up with TRBD1. The CDR3 contains 15 residues. Germline V lookup: CDR1 SGDLS, CDR2 YYNGEE. Trimming at V came to 0 bases and at J to 5 bases, leaving 4 bases not matched to a gene. The CDR3 DNA reads as TGTGCCAGCAGCGTAGGGACAGGGTTTTATCAGCCCCAGCATTTT. Its protein product is CASSVGTGFYQPQHF.

The V gene is TRBV30, the J gene TRBJ2-1, with TRBD2 identical over 13 bases. The CDR3 loop spans 17 amino acids. J was trimmed by 8 bases and V by 0 bases; bases with no gene match: 10. CDR1 is GTSNPN and CDR2 is SVGIG in the germline V gene (reference sequence). The CDR3, as DNA: TGTGCCTGGAGTGTACAGAGAAGGACTAGCGGGGGCGATGAGCAGTTCTTC. This translates into CAWSVQRRTSGGDEQFF.